This T cell receptor (beta chain) was profiled in a study of shared clonotypes between healthy human individuals. Study-level findings and limits: Represented diversity, genetic and exposure-history alike, was limited by few donors. In general, naive subsets displayed greater estimated richness than memory subsets did.

On this clone itself: What it recognizes is unknown.

CDR1 and CDR2 (germline): MNHNS, SASEGT. The CDR3 runs 16 residues. V lost 4 bases and J lost 2, with 14 bases in between. Original handling: ImmunoSEQ junction-only sequences lacked quality scores, so their filtering differed. TCRdb's copy holds only in-frame clones and misses some; the assay was immunoSEQ multiplex PCR. Clone size and the V and J calls come from that table; the DNA yielded D and trimming. This table has around 610,000 clones, roughly 96% appearing once. CD8 cells classed as naive were CD45RO-negative and positively selected for CCR7, excluding terminally differentiated effector memory CD45RA+ cells. Those who donated, Caucasian adults without exception, all lived in Nashville, Tennessee.

This receptor was identified in a woman aged 25 to 45 in good health. J is TRBJ2-2 and V is TRBV6-1; D unresolved. The sequenced sample was naive CD8+ T cells sorted from blood. The DNA of the CDR3 is TGTGCCAGCAGTGTGGGTACCAATATCAACACCGGGGAGCTGTTTTTT. Its protein is CASSVGTNINTGELFF.